These 2 T cell receptor beta chains came from one sample sequenced in a study of CXCR3-negative and CXCR3-positive naive CD8 T cells. Their antigens remain unidentified. Findings of the study overall: Naive cells positive for CXCR3 carried more hydrophobic TRB CDR3s than CXCR3-negative ones.

With UMI labels, 5' RACE was used to prepare the TRB cDNA libraries. Reanalyzing the 5' RACE reads, TCRdb keeps one entry per CDR3 protein, without DNA. The data show over 50,000 distinct CDR3 sequences, and the top ten clones hold around 0.75%. The sequenced sample was naive CXCR3+ CD8+ T cells from blood. This sample's subset: CD45RO-CCR7+CD27+CD95- naive CD8+ T cells expressing CXCR3 (TNR3+). The receptors were gathered from a human donor in good health. Some clones in this sample may be carry-over from other donors' samples.

The CDR3 is CASSDDSIQYF. The chain uses TRBV9 and TRBJ2-4; with no DNA, the TCRdb D assignment of TRBD1 cannot be verified. CDR3 length: 11 amino acids. Germline-derived CDR1 and CDR2 are SGDLS and YYNGEE.

J is TRBJ2-7 and V is TRBV27; there is no DNA to check the TCRdb D call of TRBD2. The CDR3 totals 14 residues. Germline CDR1 and CDR2: MNHEY and SMNVEV (reference sequence). The CDR3 loop reads CASRPPGLEREQYF.